These 9 T cell receptor beta chains were all obtained from the same sample, sequenced in a study of T cell responses to AZD1222 COVID-19 vaccine (dated by TCRdb to about 2021). The time point label of this sample denotes: baseline before first vaccination. Libraries were constructed by the immunoSEQ multiplex PCR assay. Drawn from immuneACCESS, this table holds only the in-frame rearrangements with V and J called that TCRdb kept. Clones are partly lost; checked studies trace under half to an unresolved V gene and leave the rest unexplained. The sample data list some 120,000 clones, and roughly 88% of these were observed just once. Of the sample, 1.6% falls within the top ten clones. Sequenced here: peripheral blood, sampled on day 0 of AZD1222 vaccination. The receptors stem from an adult in good health.

The rearrangement joins TRBV7-9 to TRBJ1-2; D is unresolved. The V gene lost 0 bases and the J gene lost 8 bases, with 16 bases spanning the gap. This CDR3 comprises 15 residues. Germline CDR1 reads SEHNR; CDR2 reads FQNEAQ (reference sequence). The CDR3 nucleotides are TGTGCCAGCAGCTTAGCGACCCCTCGGGCGGGGGGCTACACCTTC. It translates to CASSLATPRAGGYTF.

There are a few counts of this clone. The chain employs TRBV6-5 and TRBJ1-1, with 8 bases that match TRBD1. With 0 bases clipped from V and 4 bases from J, the junction kept 4 bases outside the gene matches. This CDR3 region has 15 residues. Per germline, CDR1 MNHEY and CDR2 SVGAGI. The CDR3 spells CASSYSGQGATEAFF. The CDR3, as DNA: TGTGCCAGCAGTTACTCGGGCCAGGGGGCCACTGAAGCTTTCTTT.

The chain employs TRBV5-1 and TRBJ2-3; TRBD2 agrees at 11 bases. V lost 4 bases, J lost 5 bases, and 15 bases stayed unmatched. Germline values: CDR1 SGHRS, CDR2 YFSETQ. The CDR3 totals 18 residues. The CDR3 nucleotides are TGCGCCAGCAGCCCGACAGTTACACTAGCGGGGGAGCAAGATACGCAGTATTTT. It codes for CASSPTVTLAGEQDTQYF.

The chain recombines TRBV14 with TRBJ1-1, with a possible D match to TRBD1 (6 bases). The CDR3 length is 15 residues. The germline V and J ends were trimmed by 0 bases and 6 bases, with 14 bases remaining between them. Germline loops: CDR1 SGHDN, CDR2 FVKESK. In DNA form, the CDR3 reads TGTGCCAGCAGCCAAGAGTACAGGGTGGGGTCTGAAGCTTTCTTT. Protein sequence: CASSQEYRVGSEAFF.

The chain's CDR3 is CASSKDRVGETQYF. CDR3 DNA sequence: TGTGCCAGCAGTAAGGACAGGGTCGGGGAGACCCAGTACTTC. The chain couples TRBV5-6 to TRBJ2-5, with 8 bases lining up with TRBD1. V shed 5 bases and J 5 bases; nucleotides not matched to a gene: 8. The germline CDR1 and CDR2 sequences are SGHDT and YYEEEE. This CDR3 is 14 amino acids long.

The chain combines TRBV9 with TRBJ1-2; D may be TRBD1 (6 bases). The CDR3 is 14 residues long. Trimming took 0 bases from V and 3 from J, leaving 9 bases between them. CDR1 is SGDLS and CDR2 is YYNGEE in the germline V gene. CDR3 sequence reads: CASSVGQDHYGYTF. The CDR3 region has the DNA TGTGCCAGCAGCGTAGGACAGGACCACTATGGCTACACCTTC.

The chain uses TRBV19 and TRBJ1-2, with D possibly matching TRBD1 (6 bases). The CDR3 covers 15 residues. The V end lost 1 base, the J end lost 8 bases, and 17 bases lay between the germline ends. Germline CDR1 is LNHDA and CDR2 is SQIVND (reference sequence). For the CDR3, the DNA is TGTGCCAGTAGTATAGTTGCAGGGGCCGGGAGGGGCTACACCTTC. Translating it yields CASSIVAGAGRGYTF.

This clone was picked up one time. The J gene is TRBJ2-7, the V gene TRBV7-2; 8 bases map to TRBD2. Germline assignment: CDR1 SGHTA and CDR2 FQGNSA. Unmatched junction bases numbered 3, after V lost 3 bases and J lost 2 bases. This CDR3 has 14 amino acids. The chain's CDR3 is CASSLTSATYEQYF. In DNA, the CDR3 is TGTGCCAGCAGCTTGACTAGCGCCACCTACGAGCAGTACTTC.

The chain is built from TRBV5-1 and TRBJ2-2; possibly TRBD1 for D (6 bases). Trimming removed 3 bases at V and 6 bases at J, with 15 bases between. The germline gives CDR1 SGHRS, CDR2 YFSETQ. The CDR3 consists of 15 residues. Written as DNA, the CDR3 is TGCGCCAGCAGCTACTCTCCACAGGGCTCCGGGGAGCTGTTTTTT. Translation gives CASSYSPQGSGELFF.